The 15 T cell receptor beta chains below come from one sample, sequenced in a study of naive and memory T cell subsets. Two oligonucleotides, mixed equimolar, formed the beta constant-region primer covering TRBC1 and TRBC2. TCRdb used MiXCR to reprocess the UMI-ligation and nested PCR reads, holding one entry per CDR3 protein. The repertoire holds 75,000 to 85,000 distinct CDR3 sequences, with roughly 14% as singletons. Sequenced sample: central memory CD4+ T cells from blood. Source of these receptors: a human donor in good health.

The rearrangement uses TRBV5-1 and TRBJ1-2; 8 positions match TRBD1. This CDR3 is 14 amino acids long. Germline CDR1 and CDR2: SGHRS and YFSETQ. With V trimmed by 1 base and J by 7 bases, 6 bases remained unmatched. The CDR3 DNA reads TGCGCCAGCAGCTTGACGCCAGGGGGCGGTGGCTACACCTTC. This encodes CASSLTPGGGGYTF.

In this sample, this clonotype turned up once. The V call is TRBV20-1, the J call TRBJ1-1; no clear D gene. Germline V lookup: CDR1 DFQATT, CDR2 SNEGSKA (reference sequence). Between the trimmed V and J ends, which lost 6 bases and 8 bases, there was a span of 16 bases. The CDR3 extends over 12 amino acids. The CDR3 DNA reads TGCAGTGCGTCGGGCCAGGCGTTAGAAGCTTTCTTT. Its translation is CSASGQALEAFF.

This clonotype was counted many times. This sequence joins TRBV29-1 and TRBJ2-7, with TRBD1 matching over 8 bases. Trimming took 7 bases from V and 6 from J; bases not matched to a gene: 11. This CDR3 is 13 amino acids long. The germline V gene encodes CDR1 SQVTM and CDR2 ANQGSEA. CDR3 DNA: TGCAGCGGGGGAACCGGGACAGGTGGCGAGCAGTACTTC. It translates to CSGGTGTGGEQYF.

This clonotype has ten or more counts. The V call is TRBV5-1, the J call TRBJ2-7; D is perhaps TRBD1 (6 bases). CDR1 is SGHRS and CDR2 is YFSETQ in the germline V gene. V lost 5 bases, J lost 3 bases, and 18 bases lay in between. The CDR3 has 15 residues. The chain's CDR3 is CASSSTFRGNYEQYF. The CDR3 region has the DNA TGCGCCAGCAGTTCGACTTTCAGGGGAAACTACGAGCAGTACTTC.

The rearrangement uses TRBV3-1 and TRBJ1-6; D gene ambiguous. Germline-derived CDR1 and CDR2 are LGHDT and YNNKEL (reference sequence). This CDR3 is 16 amino acids long. Between the trimmed V and J ends, which lost 0 bases and 0 bases, there was a span of 6 bases. The chain's CDR3 is CASSQEGSSYNSPLHF. DNA for the CDR3: TGTGCCAGCAGCCAAGAGGGGAGCTCCTATAATTCACCCCTCCACTTT.

This clonotype has ten or more counts. V gene TRBV12-3 or TRBV12-4 combines with J gene TRBJ2-3, with 8 positions matching TRBD1. V gave up 5 bases and J gave up 2 bases; unmatched junction bases: 6. This CDR3 spans 15 amino acids. CDR3 sequence reads: CASSTRQGITDTQYF. The CDR3 nucleotides read TGTGCCAGCAGTACCCGACAGGGGATCACAGATACGCAGTATTTT.

This clonotype was counted a few times. The chain combines TRBV6-2 or TRBV6-3 with TRBJ2-1; D is unclear. V gave up 4 bases and J gave up 7 bases, with 8 bases separating them. The CDR3 covers 12 residues. Germline-derived CDR1 and CDR2 are MNHEY and SVGEGT. The CDR3 reads CASSWMGNEQFF. CDR3 nucleotide sequence: TGTGCCAGCAGTTGGATGGGGAATGAGCAGTTCTTC.

The chain links TRBV7-2 to TRBJ1-6; D gene unclear. The germline CDR1 and CDR2 sequences are SGHTA and FQGNSA. The CDR3 totals 17 residues. Trimming removed 3 bases at V and 4 bases at J, with 16 bases between. CDR3 in DNA: TGTGCCAGCAGCTTCGTTTCTGGGGTTCAGTATAATTCACCCCTCCACTTT. Amino acid sequence: CASSFVSGVQYNSPLHF.

This clonotype was seen a handful of times. This chain uses TRBV6-1 with TRBJ1-2, with 10 bases identical to TRBD1. V lost 7 bases, J lost 7 bases, and 6 bases stayed unmatched. Germline V gene sequence: CDR1 MNHNS, CDR2 SASEGT. The CDR3 consists of 13 residues. CDR3 coding DNA: TGTGCCAGCATTGGGACAGGGGTTTCTGGCTACACCTTC. Its protein product is CASIGTGVSGYTF.

This clonotype showed up just a few times. This chain joins TRBV19 and TRBJ2-7; 7 nucleotides agree with TRBD1. Losses at the gene ends were 8 bases for V and 0 bases for J; bases not matched to a gene: 1. The CDR3 has 12 amino acids. Germline CDR1 reads LNHDA; CDR2 reads SQIVND (reference sequence). The CDR3 loop reads CASQGVSYEQYF. DNA of the CDR3: TGTGCCAGTCAGGGGGTCTCCTACGAGCAGTACTTC.

The CDR3 protein is CASSQEGTINGELFF. As DNA, the CDR3 is TGCGCCAGCAGCCAAGAAGGAACGATCAACGGGGAGCTGTTTTTT. The chain couples TRBV4-1 to TRBJ2-2; D ambiguous. The CDR3 is 15 amino acids. The germline V gene has CDR1 MGHRA and CDR2 YSYEKL. Trimming cost V 0 bases and J 7 bases, with 12 bases left between them.

This clonotype has ten or more counts. CDR3: CASSLAGSYEQYF. CDR3 bases: TGTGCCAGCAGCTTAGCAGGGTCCTACGAGCAGTACTTC. V gene TRBV7-6 combines with J gene TRBJ2-7; D remains unclear. The CDR3 is made up of 13 amino acids. In germline, CDR1 is SGHVS, CDR2 FNYEAQ. V shed 0 bases and J shed 1 base, with 4 bases lying between them.

This clonotype turned up a few times. The V call is TRBV7-7, the J call TRBJ2-5; 7 bases fit TRBD2. J gave up 2 bases and V 10 bases, and 13 bases lay outside the gene matches. CDR3 length: 15 amino acids. Germline values: CDR1 SSHAT, CDR2 FNYEAQ (reference sequence). In DNA, the CDR3 is TGTGCCACCTCCCGAGGCGGGAGTCCACAAGAGACCCAGTACTTC. Amino acid sequence: CATSRGGSPQETQYF.

CDR3 sequence (DNA): TGTGCCAGCAGTAGGACTAGCGGTTGGTCCTACGAGCAGTACTTC. The encoded protein is CASSRTSGWSYEQYF. The chain uses TRBV11-2 and TRBJ2-7, with 10 positions matching TRBD2. Germline V CDR1 and CDR2: SGHAT, FQNNGV. J gave up 1 base and V 6 bases, and 6 bases lay outside the gene matches. The CDR3 loop spans 15 amino acids. Complete variable domain (other parts from reference TRBV11-2 and TRBJ2-7): EAGVAQSPRYKIIEKRQSVAFWCNPISGHATLYWYQQILGQGPKLLIQFQNNGVVDDSQLPKDRFSAERLKGVDSTLKIQPAKLEDSAVYLCASSRTSGWSYEQYFGPGTRLTVT.

In its sample, this clonotype was seen many times. V and J are TRBV20-1 and TRBJ2-7; TRBD2 matches at 13 bases. V dropped 6 bases and J dropped 4; count of bases not matched to a gene: 21. From germline, CDR1 is DFQATT and CDR2 SNEGSKA (reference sequence). The CDR3 is 19 residues long. The CDR3 sequence is CSAVPTGTSGKSPTYEQYF. CDR3 nucleotide sequence: TGCAGTGCCGTACCTACCGGGACTAGCGGGAAATCCCCTACTTACGAGCAGTACTTC.